This T cell receptor beta chain was identified during a study of blood T cell repertoires in COVID-19 (dated by TCRdb to 2018 to 2020). In terms of the full investigation: Collaborator samples came from the United States, Italy and Spain and covered acute and convalescent phases of COVID-19. The prospective study material was composed of cDNA or gDNA derived from T cells, B-cell-depleted T cells, or PBMCs. The dataset comprised deeply sampled blood TCRbeta repertoires from subjects exposed to, actively infected with, or recovered from COVID-19. The repertoires were released in a freely available public database meant as a resource for research on the immune response to SARS-CoV-2. Samples came from the ongoing ImmuneRACE study (first 160 participants) plus 1,254 subjects from 6 global collaborators. Sample metadata almost always included a de-identified subject ID, COVID-19 status, age in years and sex. Where available, HLA class I and class II types were obtained from metadata supplied by the sample provider rather than from assay-based typing. Here is what the overall study found, with its caveats: Clinical and demographic metadata were provided uncurated, with the amount varying by source and participant.

V drops 1 base and J drops 5 bases, leaving 17 bases in between. From a lookup of the germline V gene, CDR1 and CDR2 are MNHNS and SASEGT. Its CDR3 holds 17 amino acids, cysteine through phenylalanine. Just the 51-base CDR3 DNA is kept, in frame starting at base 1. Concerning this clone itself: The target of this receptor is not known. No per-base quality is available; no much larger clone lies one base away.

Participants in the prospective study were enrolled through a virtual design, were aged roughly 18 to 100 years, and lived in approximately 25 United States geographic areas. In the prospective study, participants were assigned to cohorts based on the clinical history participants reported in a screening survey and a study questionnaire. ImmuneRACE Cohort 3 recovered participants were defined by two consecutive negative NP/OP PCR tests, healthcare professional clearance, or symptom resolution. Each participant in the prospective study had whole blood, serum and a nasopharyngeal or oropharyngeal swab collected by mobile phlebotomists. Participants in the prospective study had the option to provide additional blood draws and questionnaires over an approximately 2-month period. Blood samples from the prospective study were shipped frozen or at room temperature prior to DNA extraction. The immunoSEQ Assay, a bias-controlled multiplex PCR, was used to amplify TCRbeta CDR3 regions from genomic DNA. Regarding the original processing steps: The number of nucleated cells in each sample was estimated by amplification of reference gene primers within the assay. Sequence reads were collapsed and filtered to measure the absolute abundance of every unique TCRbeta CDR3 rearrangement. For each sample, productive Simpson clonality was calculated as the square root of Simpson's diversity index over productive rearrangements. As stored in TCRdb, this immuneACCESS dataset retains in-frame rearrangements with V and J assigned. A fraction of the clones does not appear; measured against another copy, unresolved V genes explain less than half of the discrepancy, and the remainder lacks a known reason. The DNA was the basis for D and trimming; V, J and clone size are from that table. The sample contains roughly 350,000 clones, approximately 92% of them found a single time. Of the sample, around 18% falls within the top ten clones.

The receptor's source is a woman aged 25 to 39 who had recovered from COVID-19. Recombination connected TRBV6-1 to TRBJ1-4; perhaps TRBD1 is the D gene, with 6 bases matching. Sequenced material: PBMCs or T cells enriched from blood (not recorded which). The CDR3 in this case is CASSEGEGIGGNEKLFF. The bases are TGTGCCAGCAGTGAAGGGGAGGGGATAGGGGGGAATGAAAAACTGTTTTTT.